The clone carrying this TCR beta chain occurred many times. Library preparation (for TCRbeta) was performed with unique molecular identifiers. TCRdb recomputed calls from the PCR reads with MiXCR, one row per CDR3 protein. The data hold 350,000 to 450,000 distinct CDR3 sequences, with approximately 20% observed a single time. These data come from a study of T-cell reconstitution after alpha-beta-depleted transplantation in children. The junction had 6 bases not matched to a gene; V was cut back by 7 bases and J by 5 bases. This CDR3 is built from 14 residues. The chain combines TRBV12-3 or TRBV12-4 with TRBJ2-1, with 9 bases lining up with TRBD2. This specimen was PBMCs from the stem cell graft donor, taken from the stem cell graft. The receptor's source is a human donor who donated a stem cell graft to a child with acute myeloid leukemia. CDR3 sequence: CASKIAGVNNEQFF. CDR3 sequence (DNA): TGTGCCAGCAAAATAGCGGGAGTAAACAATGAGCAGTTCTTC.